This TCR beta chain was found in a study of response to subunit inactivated influenza vaccine. Study-level results: Seasonal influenza vaccination, on each occasion, was suggested by the authors to recruit few new T cells.

Each CDR3 protein gets one entry after TCRdb re-called the RT-PCR reads with MiXCR. The repertoire holds more than 400,000 distinct CDR3 sequences, about a tenth seen once, with about 12% in the top ten. The V and J ends lost 6 bases and 7 bases, in that order; junction bases with no gene match: 7. Germline CDR1 is DFQATT and CDR2 is SNEGSKA (reference sequence). This CDR3 contains 12 residues. The table lists this clonotype with a few counts. Its antigen remains unknown. Sequencing was performed on PBMCs from blood, taken more than 35 days after vaccination. The rearrangement joins TRBV20-1 to TRBJ2-7; 9 bases are a match to TRBD1. The sequence was collected from a man aged 45 to 65 who received an inactivated influenza vaccine. The chain's CDR3 is CSAGRGTGEQYF. CDR3 DNA: TGCAGTGCGGGCAGGGGGACAGGGGAGCAGTACTTC.